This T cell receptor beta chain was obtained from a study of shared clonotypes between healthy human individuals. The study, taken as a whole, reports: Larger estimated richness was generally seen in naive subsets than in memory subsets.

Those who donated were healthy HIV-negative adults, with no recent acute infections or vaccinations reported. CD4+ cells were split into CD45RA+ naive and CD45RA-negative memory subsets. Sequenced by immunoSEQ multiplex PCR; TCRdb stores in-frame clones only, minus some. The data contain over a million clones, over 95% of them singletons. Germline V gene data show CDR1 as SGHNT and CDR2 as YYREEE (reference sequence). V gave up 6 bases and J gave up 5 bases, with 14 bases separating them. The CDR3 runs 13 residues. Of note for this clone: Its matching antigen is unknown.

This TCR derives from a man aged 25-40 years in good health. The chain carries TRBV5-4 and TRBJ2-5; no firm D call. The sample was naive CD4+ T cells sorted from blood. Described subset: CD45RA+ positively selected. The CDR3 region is CASTKDQWETQYF. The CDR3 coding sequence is TGTGCCAGCACTAAGGACCAGTGGGAGACCCAGTACTTC.